The 19 T cell receptor beta chains below all came from one sample that was sequenced in a study of CD8+ T cells in alopecia areata. RNA was extracted and reverse transcribed into cDNA as the sequencing template. Assay: immunoSEQ multiplex PCR; the TCRdb copy retains only in-frame clones and omits some. The table includes 50,000 to 70,000 clones, roughly 45% detected once. Source material: NKG2D-low CD8+ T cells sorted from blood. The source is a human donor with alopecia areata.

The genes are TRBV4-3 and TRBJ2-3; D remains ambiguous. The germline gives CDR1 LGHNA, CDR2 YSLEER. The CDR3 is 14 amino acids. V lost 0 bases and J lost 6, with 10 bases in between. In DNA form, the CDR3 reads TGCGCCAGCAGCCAAGATCTCTTGTGGGATACGCAGTATTTT. Translated, it gives CASSQDLLWDTQYF.

This clone was detected many times. V is TRBV28 and J is TRBJ2-2; D is unclear. Germline V gene data show CDR1 as MDHEN and CDR2 as SYDVKM. V lost 6 bases, J lost 4 bases, and 3 bases lay in between. CDR3 length equals 11 residues. This CDR3 reads CASRVTGELFF. The CDR3 nucleotides are TGTGCCAGCAGGGTCACCGGGGAGCTGTTTTTT.

This clone was seen more than once but under ten times. The J gene is TRBJ1-1, the V gene TRBV29-1, with D unresolved. CDR3 length equals 12 residues. Trimming took off 3 bases at V and 0 bases at J, with 5 bases between the two ends. Germline V gene lookup returns CDR1 SQVTM and CDR2 ANQGSEA. The CDR3 nucleotides are TGCAGCGTTGATGGGGTGAACACTGAAGCTTTCTTT. This codes for CSVDGVNTEAFF.

This clone turned up a few times. The chain combines TRBV29-1 with TRBJ1-2; tentatively, D is TRBD1 (6 bases). Germline V gene sequence: CDR1 SQVTM, CDR2 ANQGSEA. The V and J ends lost 3 bases and 4 bases respectively, with 12 bases between them. The CDR3 has 13 residues. The CDR3 protein is CSVDSQGSYGYTF. CDR3 bases: TGCAGCGTTGATTCACAGGGATCCTATGGCTACACCTTC.

V is TRBV29-1 and J is TRBJ2-1; perhaps TRBD2 as D (5 bases). V lost 6 bases and J lost 10, with 16 bases in between. The CDR3 loop spans 12 amino acids. Germline CDR1 SQVTM, CDR2 ANQGSEA. This CDR3 reads CSVSGMTVEQFF. The CDR3 DNA reads as TGCAGCGTGTCCGGGATGACCGTGGAGCAGTTCTTC.

J is TRBJ1-2 and V is TRBV19; no reliable D call. The V end lost 3 bases, the J end lost 3 bases, and 11 bases lay between the germline ends. Germline CDR1 reads LNHDA; CDR2 reads SQIVND (reference sequence). The CDR3 has 14 amino acids. The CDR3 region has the DNA TGTGCCAGTAGTATTGGGATCGGTTACTATGGCTACACCTTC. Translation: CASSIGIGYYGYTF.

The chain combines TRBV5-6 with TRBJ1-1; D is undetermined. With 3 bases removed from V and 7 bases from J, the gap between germline ends came to 7 bases. CDR1 and CDR2 (germline): SGHDT, YYEEEE. The length of the CDR3 is 11 residues. Here the CDR3 reads CASSWAGEAFF. CDR3 nucleotides: TGTGCCAGCAGCTGGGCCGGTGAAGCTTTCTTT.

V is TRBV7-9 and J is TRBJ2-5; D is tentatively TRBD1 or TRBD2 (6 bases each). Germline assignment: CDR1 SEHNR and CDR2 FQNEAQ (reference sequence). Trimming cost V 5 bases and J 2 bases, with 12 bases left between them. The CDR3 is made up of 14 amino acids. Written as DNA, the CDR3 is TGTGCCAGCAGCGGCGAGGGGGGACAAGAGACCCAGTACTTC. Translated: CASSGEGGQETQYF.

This chain connects TRBV7-9 to TRBJ1-5, with D unresolved. Germline CDR1 reads SEHNR; CDR2 reads FQNEAQ (reference sequence). The ends were cut back, 5 bases at V and 2 bases at J, with 13 bases in the middle. This CDR3 is built from 15 residues. CDR3 bases: TGTGCCAGCAGCCCGCCCGGAGTCGGCAATCAGCCCCAGCATTTT. This encodes CASSPPGVGNQPQHF. The full variable domain, rest sourced from reference TRBV7-9 and TRBJ1-5, is DTGVSQNPRHKITKRGQNVTFRCDPISEHNRLYWYRQTLGQGPEFLTYFQNEAQLEKSRLLSDRFSAERPKGSFSTLEIQRTEQGDSAMYLCASSPPGVGNQPQHFGDGTRLSIL.

This clone occurred a few times. This sequence joins TRBV29-1 and TRBJ1-2; 7 bases align to TRBD1. CDR1 and CDR2 from the germline V gene are SQVTM and ANQGSEA. Unmatched junction bases numbered 4, after V lost 6 bases and J lost 3 bases. The CDR3 contains 12 residues. The CDR3 DNA follows: TGCAGCGTGACGACAGGGTACTATGGCTACACCTTC. Amino acids: CSVTTGYYGYTF.

The chain uses TRBV6-5 and TRBJ2-1, with 10 bases lining up with TRBD2. Germline V gene sequence: CDR1 MNHEY, CDR2 SVGAGI. CDR3 length equals 15 residues. J lost 6 bases, V lost 5 bases, and 7 bases had no gene match. This CDR3 is CASSPLAGVPNEQFF. The CDR3 DNA reads as TGTGCCAGCAGTCCTCTAGCGGGGGTTCCCAATGAGCAGTTCTTC.

The chain combines TRBV7-9 with TRBJ2-1, with 10 positions matching TRBD2. V dropped 6 bases and J dropped 1; count of bases not matched to a gene: 6. Germline V CDR1 and CDR2: SEHNR, FQNEAQ (reference sequence). This CDR3 has 16 amino acids. The CDR3 reads CASRPGTSESYNEQFF. The CDR3 DNA reads TGTGCCAGCAGGCCCGGGACTAGCGAGTCCTACAATGAGCAGTTCTTC.

The J gene is TRBJ2-2, the V gene TRBV7-9; D not resolved. In germline, CDR1 is SEHNR, CDR2 FQNEAQ (reference sequence). Trimming removed 6 bases from V and 6 bases from J, with 14 bases in between. There are 14 residues in the CDR3. The CDR3 spells CASSPSPGPGELFF. CDR3 in DNA: TGTGCCAGCAGTCCCTCGCCTGGGCCCGGGGAGCTGTTTTTT.

This clone showed up just a few times. The chain recombines TRBV16 with TRBJ2-1, with D perhaps TRBD1 (5 bases). Germline assignment: CDR1 KGHSY and CDR2 FQNENV. Trimming removed 4 bases from V and 8 bases from J, with 21 bases in between. This CDR3 is 16 amino acids long. The CDR3 DNA reads TGTGCCAGCAGCCCAACCTGGGGCGGCCTTAGGGATGAGCAGTTCTTC. It is translated as CASSPTWGGLRDEQFF.

This clone occurred a few times. The chain employs TRBV7-9 and TRBJ2-1; 8 bases match TRBD2. After removal of 8 bases from V and 4 bases from J, the junction contained 4 bases not matched to a gene. The CDR3 totals 13 residues. CDR1 SEHNR and CDR2 FQNEAQ come from the germline V gene (reference sequence). This CDR3 reads CASVTSGYNEQFF. In nucleotides, the CDR3 is TGTGCCAGCGTCACTAGCGGATACAATGAGCAGTTCTTC.

The chain recombines TRBV14 with TRBJ2-5; weak D call: TRBD1 (5 bases). CDR3 length: 14 amino acids. CDR1 SGHDN and CDR2 FVKESK come from the germline V gene. The V end was cut by 1 base, the J end by 7 bases, with 13 bases between. CDR3 protein: CASSQANRRRTQYF. The DNA of the CDR3 is TGTGCCAGCAGCCAAGCTAACAGGCGACGGACCCAGTACTTC.

The rearrangement uses TRBV27 and TRBJ2-1; D assignment may be TRBD1 or TRBD2 (6 bases each). Germline CDR1 and CDR2: MNHEY and SMNVEV (reference sequence). The V gene lost 6 bases and the J gene lost 6 bases, with 15 bases spanning the gap. The CDR3 runs to 14 residues. The CDR3 protein is CASSPGGPSNEQFF. In DNA form, the CDR3 reads TGTGCCAGCAGCCCTGGGGGGCCTAGCAATGAGCAGTTCTTC.

CDR3 protein: CASSPWTDSTDTQYF. DNA for the CDR3: TGTGCCAGCAGCCCCTGGACAGATAGCACAGATACGCAGTATTTT. This chain connects TRBV7-8 to TRBJ2-3, with a tentative D call TRBD1 (6 bases). Germline V gives CDR1 SGHVS, CDR2 FQNEAQ. Trimming took 5 bases from V and 0 from J, leaving 12 bases between them. The CDR3 sequence is 15 residues long.

This clone was recorded a few times. V usage is TRBV5-1 and J usage is TRBJ2-5; no firm D call. The CDR3 loop spans 14 amino acids. Germline V gene data show CDR1 as SGHRS and CDR2 as YFSETQ. The V end lost 0 bases, the J end lost 5 bases, and 11 bases lay between the germline ends. Here the CDR3 DNA reads TGCGCCAGCAGCTTGGATAGCAGTCAGGAGACCCAGTACTTC. This sequence encodes CASSLDSSQETQYF.